This T cell receptor beta chain was observed in a study of technical replicates of blood from a handful of donors. This clone occurred once. The CDR3 extends over 15 amino acids. V was pared by 8 bases and J by 0 bases, with 14 bases between. In germline, CDR1 is SGHRS, CDR2 YFSETQ. Sequenced by immunoSEQ multiplex PCR; TCRdb stores in-frame clones only, minus some. The table includes under 100,000 clones, roughly 96% detected once. The clonotype was recovered from a human donor in good health. Sequenced: T cells isolated from PBMCs. The chain joins TRBV5-1 to TRBJ2-2, with a weak D call TRBD2 (5 bases). Here the CDR3 DNA reads TGCGCCAGTGCGGTGGCGGGTCCGAACACCGGGGAGCTGTTTTTT. It encodes CASAVAGPNTGELFF.